These T cell receptor beta chains were read from a single sample in a study of OX40 agonist ivuxolimab in advanced cancers. Profiled with immunoSEQ multiplex PCR; TCRdb holds only in-frame clones, not every one. This sample has about 84,000 clones, with over 65% found just once. Sample: CD4+ or CD8+ T cells sorted from blood, taken in a trial of the OX40 agonist ivuxolimab. These receptor sequences come from an adult with an advanced solid tumor such as melanoma, head and neck, liver or kidney cancer. The CDR3 runs from the conserved cysteine through the conserved F or W. D genes are given only for firm matches. The size entry is marked missing in some rows and otherwise reads once, few, many or a size class.

j_call	d_call	v_call	clone_size	cdr3_aa	cdr3_nt
TRBJ2-2	TRBD2	TRBV7-2	NA	CASSLMGLAGAGTGELFF	TGTGCCAGCAGCTTAATGGGACTAGCGGGGGCAGGCACCGGGGAGCTGTTTTTT
TRBJ1-2	NA	TRBV6-5	NA	CASSSRFGGYTF	TGTGCCAGCAGTTCCCGGTTCGGCGGCTACACCTTC
TRBJ1-5	NA	TRBV10-3	NA	CAIREGWNQPQHF	TGTGCCATCAGAGAAGGGTGGAATCAGCCCCAGCATTTT
TRBJ2-7	TRBD1	TRBV5-1	once	CASSWDSYEQYF	TGCGCCAGCAGCTGGGACAGCTACGAGCAGTACTTC
TRBJ2-1	NA	TRBV7-9	NA	CASSQTGVGGEQFF	TGTGCCAGCAGCCAAACGGGGGTGGGGGGTGAGCAGTTCTTC
TRBJ2-7	TRBD1	TRBV4-3	NA	CASSRGQGYEQYF	TGCGCCAGCAGCCGCGGACAGGGCTACGAGCAGTACTTC
TRBJ1-5	NA	TRBV14	NA	CASSQQGTNQPQHF	TGTGCCAGCAGCCAACAGGGGACTAATCAGCCCCAGCATTTT
TRBJ1-2	NA	TRBV2	NA	CASRPDEADGYTF	TGTGCCAGCAGACCAGACGAAGCGGATGGCTACACCTTC
TRBJ2-7	TRBD1	TRBV10-3	NA	CAISVPGQYEQYF	TGTGCCATCAGTGTACCGGGACAGTACGAGCAGTACTTC
TRBJ2-6	TRBD1	TRBV28	NA	CASSGQGGGAGANVLTF	TGTGCCAGCAGTGGACAGGGAGGAGGCGCTGGGGCCAACGTCCTGACTTTC
TRBJ2-4	NA	TRBV19	NA	CASRPRGGADKNIQYF	TGTGCCAGTAGGCCCAGGGGGGGGGCGGACAAAAACATTCAGTACTTC
TRBJ2-5	NA	TRBV28	NA	CASSQDIAETQYF	TGTGCCAGCAGCCAGGACATTGCTGAGACCCAGTACTTC
TRBJ2-3	NA	TRBV10-3	NA	CAISGGDTQYF	TGTGCCATCAGTGGAGGGGATACGCAGTATTTT
TRBJ1-1	TRBD1	TRBV7-9	NA	CASSLRQGDTEAFF	TGTGCCAGCAGCCTGCGACAGGGAGACACTGAAGCTTTCTTT
TRBJ1-5	NA	TRBV11-3	NA	CASSFDGPNQPQHF	TGTGCCAGCAGCTTCGACGGCCCCAATCAGCCCCAGCATTTT
TRBJ1-5	TRBD1	TRBV19	NA	CASSGTGVYSNQPQHF	TGTGCCAGTAGCGGGACAGGGGTATATAGCAATCAGCCCCAGCATTTT
TRBJ2-1	TRBD1	TRBV28	once	CASSRTGTGRYEQFF	TGTGCCAGCAGCCGGACCGGGACAGGGCGCTATGAGCAGTTCTTC
TRBJ2-3	TRBD1	TRBV18	NA	CASSPGTGITDTQYF	TGTGCCAGCTCGCCCGGGACAGGGATCACAGATACGCAGTATTTT
TRBJ2-3	NA	TRBV30	NA	CAWSLSTDTQYF	TGTGCCTGGAGCTTGAGCACAGATACGCAGTATTTT
TRBJ1-1	TRBD1	TRBV5-1	NA	CASSLDGTAMNTEAFF	TGCGCCAGCAGCTTGGACGGGACAGCGATGAACACTGAAGCTTTCTTT
TRBJ1-1	NA	TRBV4-2	NA	CASSQPTPGGTEAFF	TGTGCCAGCAGCCAACCTACCCCGGGGGGCACTGAAGCTTTCTTT
TRBJ2-7	NA	TRBV19	once	CANVYYEQYF	TGTGCCAATGTATACTACGAGCAGTACTTC
TRBJ1-1	NA	TRBV5-6	NA	CASSQLGHQNTEAFF	TGTGCCAGCAGCCAGCTGGGACATCAGAACACTGAAGCTTTCTTT